This TCR beta chain was identified in a study of blood T cell repertoires in COVID-19 (dated by TCRdb to the early 2020s). About the investigation overall: The collaborator samples originated in the United States, Italy and Spain and spanned the acute and convalescent phases of COVID-19. Subjects who had been exposed to COVID-19, were actively infected with it, or had recovered from it provided the deeply sampled blood TCRbeta repertoires that made up the dataset. Where available, HLA class I and class II types were taken from metadata supplied by the sample provider and were not determined by assay-based typing. The material from the prospective study consisted of cDNA or gDNA derived from T cells, B-cell-depleted T cells, or PBMCs. Sample metadata almost always included a de-identified subject ID, COVID-19 status, age in years and sex. A freely available public database, intended as a resource for researchers studying the immune response to SARS-CoV-2, is where the repertoires were released. Samples came from the ongoing ImmuneRACE study (first 160 participants) plus 1,254 subjects from 6 global collaborators. What the work shows at the level of the full study, not this receptor alone: The amount of clinical and demographic metadata varied by source and participant and was provided uncurated.

Details on this clone: The specificity of this receptor is unknown. No qualities accompany the bases; no much larger clone lies one base away.

In the prospective study, participants were about 18 to 95 years old, resided in about two dozen geographic areas of the United States, and were enrolled through a virtual design. Cohort assignment in the prospective study relied on participant-reported clinical history from a screening survey and a study questionnaire. Exposed participants had been in contact with someone with a PCR-confirmed or clinician-diagnosed COVID-19 case within 2 weeks of study entry. In the prospective study, whole blood, serum and a nasopharyngeal or oropharyngeal swab were collected from each participant by mobile phlebotomists. Participants in the prospective study had the option to provide additional blood draws and questionnaires over a 2-month period. Before DNA extraction, blood samples from the prospective study were shipped at room temperature or frozen. The immunoSEQ Assay, a bias-controlled multiplex PCR, was used to amplify TCRbeta CDR3 regions from genomic DNA. As for how the authors treated the data: The number of nucleated cells in each sample was estimated by amplification of reference gene primers within the assay. To quantify the absolute abundance of each unique TCRbeta CDR3 rearrangement, sequence reads were collapsed and filtered. For each sample, productive Simpson clonality was calculated as the square root of Simpson's diversity index over productive rearrangements. This immuneACCESS table, as held by TCRdb, lists in-frame sequences with V and J called but not all clones. Of the missing ones, under half trace to an unresolved V gene in checked studies; the others have no known cause. V, J and clone size reflect that table, while D and trimming were determined from the DNA. In this sample the table shows almost 350,000 clones, almost 90% of which occur a single time. Together, the top ten hold over 0.9% of the sample.

This TCR was recovered from a woman aged 25 to 39 who had been exposed to COVID-19. Sequencing was carried out using PBMCs or T cells enriched from blood (not recorded which).

The sequence in DNA is TGTGCCAGCAGCCAAAGGGGTTCTTACAATGAGCAGTTCTTC. This sequence encodes CASSQRGSYNEQFF. Here the chain combines TRBV3-1 (or the pseudogene TRBV3-2) and TRBJ2-1; the D region possibly corresponds to TRBD1 (5 bases align). V is reduced by 2 bases and J by 4 bases, leaving a spacing of 9 bases between them. CDR1 and CDR2 (LGHDT, YNNKEL) derive from the germline V gene (reference sequence). From the cysteine through the phenylalanine, the CDR3 covers 14 amino acids. Only CDR3 DNA is held: 42 bases, read in frame from base 1.